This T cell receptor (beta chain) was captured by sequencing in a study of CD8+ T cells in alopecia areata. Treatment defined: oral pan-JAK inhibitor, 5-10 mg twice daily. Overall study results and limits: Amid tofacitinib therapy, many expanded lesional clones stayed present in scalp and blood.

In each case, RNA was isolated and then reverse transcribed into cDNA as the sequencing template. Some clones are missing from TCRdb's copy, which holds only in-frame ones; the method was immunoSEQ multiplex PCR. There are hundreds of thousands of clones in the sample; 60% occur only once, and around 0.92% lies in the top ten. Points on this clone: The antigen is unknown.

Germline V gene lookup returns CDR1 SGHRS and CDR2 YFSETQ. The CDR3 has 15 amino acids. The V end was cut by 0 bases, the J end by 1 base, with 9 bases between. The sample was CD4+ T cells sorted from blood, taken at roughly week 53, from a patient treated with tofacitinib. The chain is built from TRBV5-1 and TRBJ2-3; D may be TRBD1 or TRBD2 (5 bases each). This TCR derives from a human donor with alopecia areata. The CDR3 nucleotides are TGCGCCAGCAGCTTGGGGCCGGGGCGCACAGATACGCAGTATTTT. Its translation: CASSLGPGRTDTQYF.